Each of the 25 T cell receptor beta chains below was sequenced from the same sample in a study of regulatory T cells in long-lasting Graves disease (dated by TCRdb to about 2021). The time point label for this specimen denotes: persistent/refractory GD, antithyroid drugs over 5 years with positive TRAb. RNA was extracted from PBMCs in TRIzol for both TCR sequencing and RNA sequencing. The library was produced with multiplex PCR. This sample was sequenced with an Illumina HiSeq 4000. iRepertoire HTBI primers and Arm-PCR amplification of CDR3 regions were used to construct TCR beta libraries. In TCRdb, the public reads were trimmed at Q25 with fastp and aligned with MiXCR, with productive beta chains retained. Each record represents a unique CDR3 protein, reported with the most common genes and DNA among its rows. In this sample the table shows 310,000 or so distinct CDR3 sequences, about 19% of which occur a single time. The ten most abundant clones make up just under 30% of the sample.

The material sequenced was peripheral blood mononuclear cells (PBMCs), taken when the disease was refractory, from a patient treated with antithyroid drugs. All receptors derive from a female donor with Graves disease.

The table lists this clonotype with a few counts. The rearrangement joins TRBV4-1 to TRBJ2-7; TRBD1 might be the D (5 bases). With 4 bases removed from V and 0 bases from J, the gap between germline ends came to 16 bases. In germline, CDR1 is MGHRA, CDR2 YSYEKL. The CDR3 runs to 16 residues. CDR3 nucleotide sequence: TGCGCCAGCAGCCGCAGACAGATTCTTAGCTCCTACGAGCAGTACTTC. This translates into CASSRRQILSSYEQYF.

This clonotype was counted ten times or more. V and J are TRBV2 and TRBJ1-2, with 10 bases aligning to TRBD1. This CDR3 is 14 amino acids long. V shed 7 bases and J 3 bases; nucleotides not matched to a gene: 5. Germline V gene lookup returns CDR1 SNHLY and CDR2 FYNNEI. The CDR3 sequence is CASTPTGGHYGYTF. CDR3 DNA: TGTGCCAGCACCCCGACAGGGGGCCACTATGGCTACACCTTC.

This chain links TRBV20-1 with TRBJ1-6; D might be TRBD1 (5 bases). In germline, CDR1 is DFQATT, CDR2 SNEGSKA (reference sequence). The CDR3 loop spans 14 amino acids. V lost 1 base, J lost 4 bases, and 8 bases lay in between. CDR3 nucleotides: TGCAGTGCTAGAGGGGGCGAGTATAATTCACCCCTCCACTTT. It specifies CSARGGEYNSPLHF.

The chain employs TRBV20-1 and TRBJ2-1, with 8 bases that match TRBD2. Germline CDR1 is DFQATT and CDR2 is SNEGSKA (reference sequence). The CDR3 loop spans 11 amino acids. The trim removed 4 bases at V and 10 bases at J, leaving 3 bases unmatched. The CDR3 bases are TGCAGTGCTACGGGGGGGGGGGAGCAGTTCTTC. Protein product: CSATGGGEQFF.

The rearrangement uses TRBV20-1 and TRBJ2-4; TRBD1 matches at 7 bases. CDR1 and CDR2 from the germline V gene are DFQATT and SNEGSKA (reference sequence). CDR3 length: 13 amino acids. V lost 7 bases and J lost 5; bases outside the gene matches: 8. CDR3 bases: TGCAGTGGCCGAGGTGGGACAGAAAACATTCAGTACTTC. It codes for CSGRGGTENIQYF.

This clonotype appeared many times. The chain employs TRBV11-2 and TRBJ2-7; 7 bases match TRBD2. This CDR3 is built from 13 residues. Germline values: CDR1 SGHAT, CDR2 FQNNGV. J gave up 7 bases and V 0 bases, and 3 bases lay outside the gene matches. The CDR3 loop is CASSLDFSGEQYF. Written as DNA, the CDR3 is TGTGCCAGCAGCTTAGATTTTAGCGGGGAGCAGTACTTC.

In its sample, this clonotype was seen many times. The chain couples TRBV29-1 to TRBJ2-7; weak D call: TRBD1 (6 bases). The V end lost 4 bases, the J end lost 2 bases, and 15 bases lay between the germline ends. CDR3 length equals 14 residues. Germline assignment: CDR1 SQVTM and CDR2 ANQGSEA. The CDR3 loop reads CSVADPGETYEQYF. The CDR3 region has the DNA TGCAGCGTTGCTGATCCAGGGGAGACCTACGAGCAGTACTTC.

Only a few counts were recorded for this clonotype. The CDR3 DNA is TGTGCCAGCAGTTTATCCCTGGGGGGGGGTGAAAAACTGTTTTTT. Translation: CASSLSLGGGEKLFF. The chain employs TRBV28 and TRBJ1-4; TRBD1 might be the D (5 bases). Trimming left V 1 base short and J 7 bases short, with 13 bases between. CDR3 size: 15 residues. Germline V lookup: CDR1 MDHEN, CDR2 SYDVKM.

Ten or more counts support this clonotype. V usage is TRBV28 and J usage is TRBJ2-7; possibly TRBD1 or TRBD2 for D (5 bases each). The CDR3 length is 15 residues. Per the germline V gene, CDR1 is MDHEN and CDR2 is SYDVKM. Trimming pared 5 bases from V and 2 bases from J, leaving 16 bases between. CDR3 sequence reads: CASSVRDGNTYEQYF. The CDR3 nucleotides read TGTGCCAGCAGTGTACGGGACGGGAACACCTACGAGCAGTACTTC.

V usage is TRBV12-3 or TRBV12-4 and J usage is TRBJ1-1; perhaps TRBD1 as D (6 bases). This CDR3 has 15 amino acids. Trimming removed 3 bases from V and 6 bases from J, with 17 bases in between. Here the CDR3 reads CASSFRPGEESEAFF. CDR3 coding DNA: TGTGCCAGCAGTTTCCGCCCAGGGGAAGAGTCTGAAGCTTTCTTT.

The chain is built from TRBV10-3 and TRBJ1-5, with D possibly matching TRBD1 (5 bases). Trimming removed 3 bases at V and 4 bases at J, with 16 bases between. This CDR3 region has 16 residues. Germline assignment: CDR1 ENHRY and CDR2 SYGVKD. CDR3 protein: CAISDRALSSNQPQHF. The CDR3 nucleotides read TGTGCCATCAGTGACAGGGCACTATCTAGTAATCAGCCCCAGCATTTT.

This chain uses TRBV15 with TRBJ2-7; 9 nucleotides agree with TRBD1. CDR1 is LNHNV, CDR2 YYDKDF, per germline (reference sequence). CDR3 length: 16 residues. The V and J ends lost 0 bases and 0 bases, in that order; junction bases with no gene match: 3. For the CDR3, the DNA is TGTGCCACCAGCAGAGATACGGGACAGGGCTCCTACGAGCAGTACTTC. Protein: CATSRDTGQGSYEQYF.

The V and J genes are TRBV29-1 and TRBJ2-3, with a tentative D call TRBD1 (5 bases). V was clipped by 3 bases and J by 4 bases, with 20 bases between them. The CDR3 has 16 residues. Looked up from germline, CDR1 is SQVTM and CDR2 is ANQGSEA. DNA for the CDR3: TGCAGCGTTGAGAGAGTACGGACATGGGGCCCAGATACGCAGTATTTT. This gives the protein CSVERVRTWGPDTQYF.

This clonotype showed up many times. J is TRBJ1-5 and V is TRBV7-2; D not resolved. Trimming removed 2 bases at V and 4 bases at J, with 9 bases between. Germline V gene sequence: CDR1 SGHTA, CDR2 FQGNSA. The CDR3 contains 14 residues. In DNA, the CDR3 is TGTGCCAGCAGCTTAACAGCAGTGAATCAGCCCCAGCATTTT. Translating gives CASSLTAVNQPQHF.

This clonotype was detected many times. In nucleotides, the CDR3 is TGTGCCAGCAGTGAATTTTCGACCTACGAGCAGTACTTC. The encoded protein is CASSEFSTYEQYF. The V gene is TRBV2, the J gene TRBJ2-7, with D uncertain. The CDR3 is 13 amino acids. The V and J ends lost 2 bases and 2 bases respectively, with 7 bases between them. The germline CDR1 and CDR2 sequences are SNHLY and FYNNEI.

This clonotype was observed at least ten times. This rearrangement joins TRBV5-1 to TRBJ1-2, with D tentatively TRBD1 (6 bases). Germline lookup yields CDR1 SGHRS and CDR2 YFSETQ. The V end lost 4 bases, the J end lost 0 bases, and 13 bases lay between the germline ends. This CDR3 is 15 amino acids long. CDR3 protein: CASSPGGPSNYGYTF. The CDR3 DNA reads as TGCGCCAGCAGCCCTGGGGGGCCATCTAACTATGGCTACACCTTC. The full variable domain, in which reference TRBV5-1 and TRBJ1-2 provide the parts outside the CDR3, is KAGVTQTPRYLIKTRGQQVTLSCSPISGHRSVSWYQQTPGQGLQFLFEYFSETQRNKGNFPGRFSGRQFSNSRSEMNVSTLELGDSALYLCASSPGGPSNYGYTFGSGTRLTVV.

There are many counts of this clonotype. This chain joins TRBV12-3 or TRBV12-4 and TRBJ1-4, with no clear D. CDR3 size: 15 residues. V was trimmed by 1 base and J by 8 bases, leaving 14 bases between them. The CDR3 coding sequence is TGTGCCAGCAGTTTAGGTTCCTGGGTAAGGGAAAAACTGTTTTTT. This encodes CASSLGSWVREKLFF.

This clonotype was counted once. A clone one base away is much larger, so this may be a read error. This chain joins TRBV15 and TRBJ2-5, with unresolved D. The CDR3 has 13 residues. Germline CDR1 is LNHNV and CDR2 is YYDKDF (reference sequence). For the CDR3, the DNA is TGTGCCAGCAGCTTAGCACGGAAAGGGACCCAGTACTTC. Protein: CASSLARKGTQYF.

V and J are TRBV7-9 and TRBJ1-1; 12 positions agree with TRBD1. The trim removed 3 bases at V and 5 bases at J, leaving 7 bases unmatched. The CDR3 is made up of 16 amino acids. From germline, CDR1 is SEHNR and CDR2 FQNEAQ (reference sequence). CDR3 DNA sequence: TGTGCCAGCAGCTTTCACCGGGACAGGGGGCCTACTGAAGCTTTCTTT. Its protein is CASSFHRDRGPTEAFF.

The chain uses TRBV25-1 and TRBJ2-3, with D tentatively TRBD1 (6 bases). CDR1 MGHDK and CDR2 SYGVNS come from the germline V gene. The CDR3 is 13 amino acids. Trimming pared 7 bases from V and 3 bases from J, leaving 11 bases between. Written as DNA, the CDR3 is TGTGCCAGCAACAGGGACCTAACAGATACGCAGTATTTT. It is translated as CASNRDLTDTQYF.

Note on this clonotype: One junction end disagrees with the germline gene, perhaps due to a read error. CDR3 coding DNA: TGTGCCTGCAGCGTACAGGGGGTGGGGAACACTGAAGCTTTCTTT. This encodes CACSVQGVGNTEAFF. The gene calls are TRBV7-2 and TRBJ1-1; 8 positions agree with TRBD1. This CDR3 is 15 amino acids long. Germline lookup yields CDR1 SGHTA and CDR2 FQGNSA.

In its sample, this clonotype was seen many times. The chain is built from TRBV12-3 or TRBV12-4 and TRBJ2-7; 8 bases are shared with TRBD1. The CDR3 has 17 residues. V shed 6 bases and J 0 bases; nucleotides not matched to a gene: 13. CDR3 sequence (DNA): TGTGCCAGCAGCCCCTCATCCGGGACAGGTAGCTCCTACGAGCAGTACTTC. Its translation is CASSPSSGTGSSYEQYF.

V and J are TRBV2 and TRBJ1-4; D is perhaps TRBD1 (5 bases). The CDR3 totals 15 residues. Germline V gives CDR1 SNHLY, CDR2 FYNNEI. The V gene lost 6 bases and the J gene lost 6 bases, with 17 bases spanning the gap. This chain's CDR3 is CASSDDRGRDEKLFF. The CDR3 nucleotides are TGTGCCAGCAGCGACGACCGGGGGAGGGATGAAAAACTGTTTTTT.

This clonotype came up a few times. The rearrangement links TRBV4-2 to TRBJ1-4; 8 positions match TRBD1. CDR3 length: 15 amino acids. V trimming: 3 bases; J trimming: 8 bases; junction bases outside the gene matches: 8. Germline V gene sequence: CDR1 LGHNA, CDR2 YNFKEQ. The CDR3 nucleotides are TGTGCCAGCAGCCAGGGACAGGCGCAGGGGGAAAAACTGTTTTTT. Translated: CASSQGQAQGEKLFF.

This clonotype was observed a few times. The rearrangement joins TRBV15 to TRBJ1-6; the match to TRBD1 covers 7 bases. The germline CDR1 and CDR2 sequences are LNHNV and YYDKDF (reference sequence). This CDR3 has 15 amino acids. The ends lost 0 bases at V and 9 bases at J; junction bases unmatched: 5. In nucleotides, the CDR3 is TGTGCCACCAGCAGAGATTCGGGACAGATTTCACCCCTCCACTTT. It translates to CATSRDSGQISPLHF.